The TCR beta chain described here comes from a study of blood T cell repertoires in COVID-19. Looking at the study overall: The samples span acute and convalescent COVID-19 from the United States, Italy and Spain. T cells, B-cell-depleted T cells, or PBMCs supplied cDNA or gDNA.

CDR1 and CDR2 (germline): SGHTA, FQGNSA. V was cut by 1 base and J by 6 bases, with 9 bases left in between. The CDR3 has 13 residues. In the original analysis: Amplification from reference gene primers served as the basis for estimated nucleated cell counts. Clones were sequenced by immunoSEQ multiplex PCR, and TCRdb holds only the in-frame ones, with some missing. The V and J calls and clone size were taken over from that table, and D and trimming were inferred from the DNA. The table includes some 140,000 clones, more than 65% detected once. V gene TRBV7-2 combines with J gene TRBJ1-2; no firm D call. This sequence was found in an elderly man with acute or convalescent COVID-19. Sequencing was performed on peripheral blood. CDR3 in DNA: TGTGCCAGCAGCTTAGATTGGAGGGATGGCTACACCTTC. This translates into CASSLDWRDGYTF.